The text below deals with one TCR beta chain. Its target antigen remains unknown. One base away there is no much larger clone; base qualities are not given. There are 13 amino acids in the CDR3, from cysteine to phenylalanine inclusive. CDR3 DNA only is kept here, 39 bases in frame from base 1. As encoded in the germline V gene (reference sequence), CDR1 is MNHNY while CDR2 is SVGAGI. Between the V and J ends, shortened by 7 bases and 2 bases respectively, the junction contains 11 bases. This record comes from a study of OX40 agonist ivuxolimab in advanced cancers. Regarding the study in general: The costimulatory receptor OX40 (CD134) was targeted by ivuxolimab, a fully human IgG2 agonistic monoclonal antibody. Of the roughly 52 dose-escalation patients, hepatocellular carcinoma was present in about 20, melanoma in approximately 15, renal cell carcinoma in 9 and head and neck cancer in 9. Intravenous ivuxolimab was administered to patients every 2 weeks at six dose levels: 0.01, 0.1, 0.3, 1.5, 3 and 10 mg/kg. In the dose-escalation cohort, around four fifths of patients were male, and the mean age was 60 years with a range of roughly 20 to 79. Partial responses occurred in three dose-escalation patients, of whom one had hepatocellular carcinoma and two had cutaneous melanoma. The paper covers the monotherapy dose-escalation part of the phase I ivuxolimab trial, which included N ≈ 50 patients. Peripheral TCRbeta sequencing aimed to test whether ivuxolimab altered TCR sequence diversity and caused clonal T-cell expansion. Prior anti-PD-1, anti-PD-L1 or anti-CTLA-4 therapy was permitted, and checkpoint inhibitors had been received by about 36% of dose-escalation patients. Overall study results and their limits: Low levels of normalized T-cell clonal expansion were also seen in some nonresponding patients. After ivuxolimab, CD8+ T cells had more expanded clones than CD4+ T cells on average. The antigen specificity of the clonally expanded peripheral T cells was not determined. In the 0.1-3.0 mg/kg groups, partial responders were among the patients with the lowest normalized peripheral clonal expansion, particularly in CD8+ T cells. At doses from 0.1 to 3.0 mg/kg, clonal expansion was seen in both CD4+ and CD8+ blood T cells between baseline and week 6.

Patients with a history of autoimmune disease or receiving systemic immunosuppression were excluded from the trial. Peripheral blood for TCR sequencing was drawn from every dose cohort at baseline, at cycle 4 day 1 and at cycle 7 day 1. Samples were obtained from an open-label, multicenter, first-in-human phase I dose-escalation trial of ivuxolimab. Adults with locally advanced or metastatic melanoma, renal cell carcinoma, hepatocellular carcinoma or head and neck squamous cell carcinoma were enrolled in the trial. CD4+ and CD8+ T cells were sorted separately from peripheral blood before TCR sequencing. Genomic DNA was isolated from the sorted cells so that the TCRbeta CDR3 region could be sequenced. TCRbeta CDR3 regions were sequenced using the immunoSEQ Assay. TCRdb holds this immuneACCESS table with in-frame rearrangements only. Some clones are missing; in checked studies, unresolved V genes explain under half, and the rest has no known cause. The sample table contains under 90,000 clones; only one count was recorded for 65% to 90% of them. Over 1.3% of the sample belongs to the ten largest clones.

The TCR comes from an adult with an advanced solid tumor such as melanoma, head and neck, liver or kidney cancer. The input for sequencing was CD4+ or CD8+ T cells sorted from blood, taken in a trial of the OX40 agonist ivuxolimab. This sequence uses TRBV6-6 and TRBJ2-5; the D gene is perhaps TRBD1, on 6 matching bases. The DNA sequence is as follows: TGTGCCAGCACCAAGGACAGTCAAGAGACCCAGTACTTC. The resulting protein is CASTKDSQETQYF.